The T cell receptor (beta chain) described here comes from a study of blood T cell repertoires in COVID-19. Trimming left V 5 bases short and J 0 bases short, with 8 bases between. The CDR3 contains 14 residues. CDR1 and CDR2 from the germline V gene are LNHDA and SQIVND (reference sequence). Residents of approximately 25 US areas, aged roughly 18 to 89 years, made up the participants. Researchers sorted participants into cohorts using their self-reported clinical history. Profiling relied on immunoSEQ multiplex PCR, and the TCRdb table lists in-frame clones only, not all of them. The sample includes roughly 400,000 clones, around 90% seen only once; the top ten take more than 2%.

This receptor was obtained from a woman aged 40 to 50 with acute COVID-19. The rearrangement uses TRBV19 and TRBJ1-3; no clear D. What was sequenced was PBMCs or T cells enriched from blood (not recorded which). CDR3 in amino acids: CASSVRNSGNTIYF. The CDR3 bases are TGTGCCAGTAGTGTGCGGAACTCTGGAAACACCATATATTTT.